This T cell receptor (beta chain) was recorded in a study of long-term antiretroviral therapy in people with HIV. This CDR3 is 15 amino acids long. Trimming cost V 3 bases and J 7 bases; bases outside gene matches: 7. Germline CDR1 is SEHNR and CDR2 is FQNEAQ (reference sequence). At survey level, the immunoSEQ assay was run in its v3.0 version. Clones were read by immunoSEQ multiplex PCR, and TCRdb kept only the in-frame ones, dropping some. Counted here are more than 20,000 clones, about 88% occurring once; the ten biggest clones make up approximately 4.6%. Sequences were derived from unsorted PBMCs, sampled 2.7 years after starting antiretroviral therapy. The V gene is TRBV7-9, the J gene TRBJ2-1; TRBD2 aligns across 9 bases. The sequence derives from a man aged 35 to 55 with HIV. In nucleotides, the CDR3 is TGTGCCAGCAGCTTGCGTCTAGCGGGGACAAATGAGCAGTTCTTC. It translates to CASSLRLAGTNEQFF.